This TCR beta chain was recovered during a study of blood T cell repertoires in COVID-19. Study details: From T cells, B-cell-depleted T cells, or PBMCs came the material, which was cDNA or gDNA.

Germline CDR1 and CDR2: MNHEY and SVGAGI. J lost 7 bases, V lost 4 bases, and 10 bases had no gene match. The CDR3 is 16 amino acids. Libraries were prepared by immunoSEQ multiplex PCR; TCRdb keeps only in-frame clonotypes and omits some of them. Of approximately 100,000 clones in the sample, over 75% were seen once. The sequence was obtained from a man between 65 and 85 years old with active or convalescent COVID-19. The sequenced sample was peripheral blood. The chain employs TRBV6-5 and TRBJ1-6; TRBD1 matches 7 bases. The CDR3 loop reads CASSSTPTGPNSPLHF. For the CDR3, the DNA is TGTGCCAGCAGTTCTACCCCGACAGGGCCAAATTCACCCCTCCACTTT.